A single sample gave rise to the 7 T cell receptor beta chains below, sequenced in a study of T cells of healthy individuals. TCRdb analysed the 5' RACE reads with MiXCR anew, one entry per CDR3 protein. The profile shows around 63,000 distinct CDR3 sequences, 15% to 20% of them singletons. All receptors come from a human donor in good health.

There are many counts of this clonotype. This sequence joins TRBV12-3 or TRBV12-4 and TRBJ1-1, with 7 positions matching TRBD1. This CDR3 region has 13 residues. The trim removed 7 bases at V and 7 bases at J, leaving 9 bases unmatched. The chain's CDR3 is CASKTGTDFEAFF. CDR3 DNA: TGTGCCAGCAAAACCGGGACAGATTTTGAAGCTTTCTTT.

This clonotype was recorded many times. The chain has TRBV7-2 and TRBJ1-4; TRBD1 aligns across 8 bases. V dropped 5 bases and J dropped 8; count of bases not matched to a gene: 13. This CDR3 has 16 residues. Germline CDR1 and CDR2: SGHTA and FQGNSA. The CDR3 region is CASSPNIGTGVEKLFF. The CDR3 DNA follows: TGTGCCAGCAGCCCAAATATAGGGACAGGAGTCGAAAAACTGTTTTTT.

This clonotype was found many times. The chain has TRBV30 and TRBJ2-6; 9 bases are a match to TRBD2. Germline V gene lookup returns CDR1 GTSNPN and CDR2 SVGIG (reference sequence). CDR3 size: 16 residues. The CDR3 coding sequence is TGTGCTCACGGACTAGCGTATAGCTCTGGGGCCAACGTCCTGACTTTC. Its translation is CAHGLAYSSGANVLTF.

This clonotype occurred a few times. The V gene is TRBV18, the J gene TRBJ1-1; the D is unclear. The CDR3 has 16 amino acids. V was shortened by 3 bases and J by 1 base, with 15 bases between the two germline ends. Germline loops: CDR1 KGHSH, CDR2 LQKENI. This CDR3 reads CASSPDTLGRNTEAFF. The CDR3 nucleotides read TGTGCCAGCTCACCCGACACCCTAGGTAGGAACACTGAAGCTTTCTTT.

The rearrangement links TRBV5-1 to TRBJ2-7; 9 bases line up with TRBD2. The junction had 6 bases not matched to a gene; V was cut back by 2 bases and J by 3 bases. CDR3 size: 15 residues. Germline V gene data show CDR1 as SGHRS and CDR2 as YFSETQ. The CDR3: CASSLTAGGGYEQYF. The CDR3 bases are TGCGCCAGCAGCTTAACCGCGGGGGGGGGCTACGAGCAGTACTTC.

There are many counts of this clonotype. This chain links TRBV4-3 with TRBJ2-4, with D maybe TRBD1 (5 bases). The V gene lost 0 bases and the J gene lost 6 bases, with 6 bases spanning the gap. The CDR3 is 13 residues long. Germline CDR1 is LGHNA and CDR2 is YSLEER. The DNA for the CDR3 is TGCGCCAGCAGCCAAGAAGGGGCAAACATTCAGTACTTC. This gives the protein CASSQEGANIQYF.

This clonotype was counted only a few times. The chain joins TRBV20-1 to TRBJ2-2, with D uncertain. From germline, CDR1 is DFQATT and CDR2 SNEGSKA (reference sequence). This CDR3 has 12 amino acids. Between the trimmed V and J ends, which lost 3 bases and 6 bases, there was a span of 8 bases. The CDR3 protein is CSASLDPGELFF. CDR3 in DNA: TGCAGTGCTAGCCTGGATCCCGGGGAGCTGTTTTTT.